This T cell receptor (beta chain) was observed in a study of CD8+CD57+ T cells in acquired aplastic anemia. Patients picked for sequencing had shown CD8+CD57+ cell expansion detected by flow cytometry. The cohort consisted entirely of patients having severe acquired aplastic anemia. It was genomic DNA that served as the template for profiling TCR beta VDJ and CDR3. MiXCR, applied by TCRdb to the reads, yields one record per CDR3 protein. The sample lists around 150,000 distinct CDR3 sequences, about 50% seen once, with roughly 30% in the top ten. CDR1 SQVTM and CDR2 ANQGSEA come from the germline V gene. V lost 1 base and J lost 0; bases outside the gene matches: 12. The CDR3 is 17 amino acids.

The TCR originated in a human donor with aplastic anemia. The chain uses TRBV29-1 and TRBJ2-7, with TRBD2 identical over 7 bases. Sample: sorted CD4+, CD8+, or CD8+CD57+ T cells (not recorded which) from PBMCs. The CDR3 here is CSVEGTRAGETSYEQYF. DNA for the CDR3: TGCAGCGTTGAAGGGACGAGGGCGGGGGAAACCTCCTACGAGCAGTACTTC.